This note documents a single TCR beta chain sequence. CDR1 is MNHEY and CDR2 is SVGAGI in the germline V gene. This CDR3 region has 15 residues. Trimming at V came to 2 bases and at J to 6 bases, leaving 7 bases not matched to a gene. Per the study methods: Reference gene primers were amplified, and this amplification served to estimate nucleated cell counts. Repertoires were generated with immunoSEQ multiplex PCR, while TCRdb's copy carries only in-frame clones and drops some. V and J calls and clone size are given by that table; D and trimming were obtained from the DNA. Here the sample spans around 100,000 clones, around four fifths being singletons. This record comes from a study of blood T cell repertoires in COVID-19.

This receptor was identified in a man aged 65 to 79 with active or convalescent COVID-19. Sequenced input: peripheral blood. This sequence joins TRBV6-5 and TRBJ1-1; 9 bases match TRBD1. CDR3 nucleotides: TGTGCCAGCAGTTACACACCCGGGACAGGGTCTGAAGCTTTCTTT. Its protein is CASSYTPGTGSEAFF.